The sequence of this T cell receptor (beta chain) was determined in a study of regulatory T cells in long-lasting Graves disease. Construction of TCR beta libraries relied on iRepertoire HTBI primers and on Arm-PCR targeting CDR3 regions. In the authors' methods: Segment identification across samples yielded 62 TRBV and some 13 TRBJ segments. TCRdb redid the calling of the multiplex PCR reads with MiXCR, one entry per CDR3 protein. The V and J calls and clone size come from TCRdb's table, not from the authors' own analysis. The table shows a few hundred thousand distinct CDR3 sequences, with around 17% occurring only once. This sample's time point: newly diagnosed GD, antithyroid drugs for less than 3 months. Following extraction of RNA from PBMCs, that RNA was used to make the TCR library. Patients all came to the study from an endocrinology department in Xi'an, China. This CDR3 region has 16 residues. Trimming shortened V by 3 bases and J by 0 bases, and 10 bases separated the two germline ends. Germline CDR1 and CDR2: SGHRS and YFSETQ.

This clonotype came up a few times. This sample was shared with a second study, whose subject was T cells in Graves' hyperthyroidism and ophthalmopathy. As that study records: An absence of ophthalmopathy progression within 18 months meant stable Graves' hyperthyroidism.

The V call is TRBV5-1, the J call TRBJ2-6; D is possibly TRBD2 (5 bases). The receptor was derived from a man aged 35-49 years with Graves disease. Specimen: peripheral blood mononuclear cells (PBMCs), collected at new diagnosis, from a patient treated with antithyroid drugs. The DNA of the CDR3 is TGCGCCAGCAGCTCGCGGGTGGACTCTGGGGCCAACGTCCTGACTTTC. Amino acids: CASSSRVDSGANVLTF.